This passage covers 13 T cell receptor beta chains from one sample sequenced in a study of cytomegalovirus exposure and HLA in healthy donors. 13 Jbeta primers and 60 Vbeta primers were used for the PCR. The protocol was immunoSEQ multiplex PCR, while the TCRdb copy is restricted to in-frame clones and leaves out a portion. The sample has some 150,000 clones; around 82% are singletons. The source material was PBMCs. The receptors shown here come from a woman between 50 and 59 years old in good health and CMV-seropositive.

The rearrangement links TRBV10-3 to TRBJ1-5; D possibly corresponds to TRBD1 (5 bases). V lost 4 bases to trimming and J lost 5 bases, with 12 bases between them. The germline V gene encodes CDR1 ENHRY and CDR2 SYGVKD. CDR3 length equals 14 residues. CDR3 DNA: TGTGCCATCAGTGCCCAGGGCGGGGATCAGCCCCAGCATTTT. Its translation is CAISAQGGDQPQHF.

CDR3 DNA sequence: TGTGCCAGCAGCCCGGGACAGGGGCGGTCACCCCTCCACTTT. It yields the protein CASSPGQGRSPLHF. The rearrangement links TRBV7-9 to TRBJ1-6; 10 bases line up with TRBD1. The trim removed 5 bases at V and 10 bases at J, leaving 5 bases unmatched. The CDR3 is 14 amino acids. The V gene's germline CDR1 is SEHNR and CDR2 FQNEAQ (reference sequence). Together with reference TRBV7-9 and TRBJ1-6, the CDR3 gives the full variable domain: DTGVSQNPRHKITKRGQNVTFRCDPISEHNRLYWYRQTLGQGPEFLTYFQNEAQLEKSRLLSDRFSAERPKGSFSTLEIQRTEQGDSAMYLCASSPGQGRSPLHFGNGTRLTVT.

The chain links TRBV19 to TRBJ1-1, with D perhaps matching TRBD1 (5 bases). Germline values: CDR1 LNHDA, CDR2 SQIVND (reference sequence). This CDR3 comprises 12 residues. The germline V and J ends were trimmed by 7 bases and 5 bases, with 11 bases remaining between them. CDR3 in amino acids: CASNAGMTEAFF. CDR3 sequence (DNA): TGTGCCAGTAACGCAGGGATGACTGAAGCTTTCTTT.

The chain carries TRBV27 and TRBJ1-4; D remains ambiguous. The V end lost 8 bases, the J end lost 8 bases, and 18 bases lay between the germline ends. CDR1 is MNHEY and CDR2 is SMNVEV in the germline V gene (reference sequence). The CDR3 totals 14 residues. The CDR3 here is CASRSGRTWEKLFF. Written as DNA, the CDR3 is TGTGCCAGCCGATCGGGGAGAACGTGGGAAAAACTGTTTTTT.

J is TRBJ2-4 and V is TRBV5-6; 7 nucleotides agree with TRBD1. V trimming: 0 bases; J trimming: 8 bases; junction bases outside the gene matches: 8. CDR1 SGHDT and CDR2 YYEEEE come from the germline V gene. The CDR3 spans 15 residues. For the CDR3, the DNA is TGTGCCAGCAGCTTGGTTGCACAGGGGCGGGACATTCAGTACTTC. Translating it yields CASSLVAQGRDIQYF. Full variable domain (outside the CDR3, taken from reference TRBV5-6 and TRBJ2-4): DAGVTQSPTHLIKTRGQQVTLRCSPKSGHDTVSWYQQALGQGPQFIFQYYEEEERQRGNFPDRFSGHQFPNYSSELNVNALLLGDSALYLCASSLVAQGRDIQYFGAGTRLSVL.

This clone was detected only a few times. The chain recombines TRBV18 with TRBJ1-1; the D gene is possibly TRBD1 (5 bases). Germline CDR1 KGHSH, CDR2 LQKENI. Trimming pared 5 bases from V and 8 bases from J, leaving 18 bases between. The CDR3 consists of 14 residues. The CDR3 here is CASSFTSGGTEAFF. Written as DNA, the CDR3 is TGTGCCAGCTCATTTACCAGTGGGGGGACGGAAGCTTTCTTT.

The chain carries TRBV2 and TRBJ2-1; 10 bases are shared with TRBD1. The length of the CDR3 is 12 residues. V lost 8 bases, J lost 8 bases, and 3 bases stayed unmatched. Germline V gives CDR1 SNHLY, CDR2 FYNNEI. The CDR3 is CASSGQGYEQFF. The CDR3 nucleotides read TGTGCCAGCTCGGGACAGGGGTATGAGCAGTTCTTC.

V is TRBV11-2 and J is TRBJ2-5; 9 bases fit TRBD1. The length of the CDR3 is 15 residues. Germline CDR1 is SGHAT and CDR2 is FQNNGV. J lost 5 bases, V lost 1 base, and 5 bases had no gene match. Written as DNA, the CDR3 is TGTGCCAGCAGCTTAGGGGACAGGGTGGAGGAGACCCAGTACTTC. Translating gives CASSLGDRVEETQYF. Filled out from reference TRBV11-2 and TRBJ2-5, the complete variable domain reads EAGVAQSPRYKIIEKRQSVAFWCNPISGHATLYWYQQILGQGPKLLIQFQNNGVVDDSQLPKDRFSAERLKGVDSTLKIQPAKLEDSAVYLCASSLGDRVEETQYFGPGTRLLVL.

V and J are TRBV30 and TRBJ2-1, with D possibly matching TRBD1 (5 bases). Trimming took off 1 base at V and 4 bases at J, with 8 bases between the two ends. The CDR3 runs to 13 residues. Germline V gene sequence: CDR1 GTSNPN, CDR2 SVGIG (reference sequence). The CDR3 nucleotides read TGTGCCTGGAGTGCGACAGCTTACAATGAGCAGTTCTTC. Protein: CAWSATAYNEQFF.

The gene calls are TRBV25-1 and TRBJ2-7; a weak D match, TRBD2 (5 bases). V was pared by 3 bases and J by 3 bases, with 24 bases between. This CDR3 is 18 amino acids long. Germline lookup yields CDR1 MGHDK and CDR2 SYGVNS. CDR3 sequence (DNA): TGTGCCAGCAGTGACAGCGGCCTCTTTCCGGGCCTGAACTACGAGCAGTACTTC. This encodes CASSDSGLFPGLNYEQYF.

The chain employs TRBV10-3 and TRBJ1-6; TRBD1 agrees at 7 bases. Germline V gene data show CDR1 as ENHRY and CDR2 as SYGVKD. This CDR3 is 14 amino acids long. V shed 5 bases, J shed 7 bases, and the junction held 5 bases outside the gene matches. CDR3 in amino acids: CAISMTGINSPLHF. In nucleotides, the CDR3 is TGTGCCATCAGTATGACAGGGATAAATTCACCCCTCCACTTT.

The rearrangement links TRBV9 to TRBJ2-1; 12 bases line up with TRBD2. Germline CDR1 and CDR2: SGDLS and YYNGEE. Germline trimming cut 0 bases from V and 9 bases from J; bases unmatched to any gene: 4. This CDR3 comprises 15 residues. The CDR3, as DNA: TGTGCCAGCAGCGTAGCTAGCGGGGGGGCCATTGAGCAGTTCTTC. Protein product: CASSVASGGAIEQFF.

This clone appeared a few times. This chain links TRBV6-1 with TRBJ1-2; D is perhaps TRBD1 (6 bases). The V and J ends lost 6 bases and 4 bases respectively, with 12 bases between them. The CDR3 consists of 13 residues. Germline V gives CDR1 MNHNS, CDR2 SASEGT. The CDR3 DNA follows: TGTGCCAGCAGGATCCGGGACATCTATGGCTACACCTTC. This encodes CASRIRDIYGYTF.